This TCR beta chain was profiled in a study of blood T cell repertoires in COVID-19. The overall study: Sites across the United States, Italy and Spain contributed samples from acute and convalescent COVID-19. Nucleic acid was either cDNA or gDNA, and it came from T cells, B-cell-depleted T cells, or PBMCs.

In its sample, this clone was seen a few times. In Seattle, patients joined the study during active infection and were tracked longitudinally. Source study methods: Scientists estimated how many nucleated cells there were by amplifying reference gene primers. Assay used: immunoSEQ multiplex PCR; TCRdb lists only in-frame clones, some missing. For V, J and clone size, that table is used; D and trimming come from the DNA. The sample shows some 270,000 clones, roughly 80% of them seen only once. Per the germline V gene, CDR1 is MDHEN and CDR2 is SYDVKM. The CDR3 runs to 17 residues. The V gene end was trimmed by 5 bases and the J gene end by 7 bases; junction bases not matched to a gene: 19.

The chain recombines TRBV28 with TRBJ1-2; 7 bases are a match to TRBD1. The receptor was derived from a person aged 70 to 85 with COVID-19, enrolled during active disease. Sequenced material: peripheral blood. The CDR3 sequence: CASSLTSLTGTGSGYTF. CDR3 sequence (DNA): TGTGCCAGCAGTCTCACCTCGCTGACAGGGACGGGGAGTGGCTACACCTTC.